This T cell receptor beta chain is from a study of regulatory T cells in long-lasting Graves disease. As to time point: newly diagnosed GD, antithyroid drugs for less than 3 months. The TCR library was made from RNA that had been extracted from PBMCs in TRIzol. Clinicians diagnosed Graves' disease using American Thyroid Association guidelines. This clonotype was observed a handful of times. The antigen is undetermined. Study-wide findings and caveats: TRBV28 was favored in persistent disease, as were TRBJ1-2 and TRBJ2-5. Those with persistent disease had in common more public clonotypes (more than 2,500) than new patients (approximately 1,000).

Trimming removed 0 bases from V and 2 bases from J, with 7 bases in between. This CDR3 is 15 amino acids long. The germline V gene encodes CDR1 LGHNA and CDR2 YNFKEQ. The authors built TCR beta libraries using iRepertoire HTBI primers and Arm-PCR of CDR3 regions. TCRdb analysed the multiplex PCR reads with MiXCR anew, one entry per CDR3 protein. Among around 500,000 distinct CDR3 sequences listed, 15% to 20% were seen once. These data also formed part of another study, on T cells in Graves' hyperthyroidism and ophthalmopathy.

The source of this sequence is a woman aged 40-65 years with Graves disease. The sequencing used peripheral blood mononuclear cells (PBMCs), collected at new diagnosis, from a patient treated with antithyroid drugs. This rearrangement joins TRBV4-2 to TRBJ2-2; possibly TRBD1 for D (5 bases). The CDR3 DNA reads as TGTGCCAGCAGCCAAGATGACAGTAACACCGGGGAGCTGTTTTTT. Its translation: CASSQDDSNTGELFF.